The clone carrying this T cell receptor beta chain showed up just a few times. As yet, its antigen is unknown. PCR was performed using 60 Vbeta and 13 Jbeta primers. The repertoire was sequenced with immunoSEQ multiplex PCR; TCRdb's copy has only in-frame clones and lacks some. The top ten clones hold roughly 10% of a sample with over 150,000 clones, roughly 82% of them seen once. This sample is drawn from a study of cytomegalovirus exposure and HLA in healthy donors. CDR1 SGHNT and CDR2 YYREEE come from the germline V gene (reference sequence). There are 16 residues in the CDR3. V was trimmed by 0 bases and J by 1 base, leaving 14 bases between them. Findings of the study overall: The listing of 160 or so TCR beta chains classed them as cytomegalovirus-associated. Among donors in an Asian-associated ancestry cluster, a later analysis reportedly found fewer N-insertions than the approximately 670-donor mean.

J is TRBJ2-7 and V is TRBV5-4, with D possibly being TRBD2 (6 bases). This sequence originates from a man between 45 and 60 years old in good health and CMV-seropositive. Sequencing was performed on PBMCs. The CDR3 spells CASSLVGPGLSYEQYF. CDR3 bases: TGTGCCAGCAGCTTGGTTGGCCCGGGACTGTCCTACGAGCAGTACTTC.